These 18 T cell receptor beta chains were sequenced from one sample in a study of cytomegalovirus exposure and HLA in healthy donors. PCR primers comprised 60 Vbeta and 13 Jbeta primers. The table came from immunoSEQ multiplex PCR; TCRdb's copy has only in-frame clones and leaves some out. The data hold about 180,000 clones, with around 80% observed a single time. The source material was PBMCs. The receptors derive from a man younger than 35 in good health and CMV-seronegative.

In its sample, this clone was seen once. The chain has TRBV10-2 and TRBJ2-3; 9 bases line up with TRBD2. This CDR3 contains 16 residues. The germline CDR1 and CDR2 sequences are WSHSY and SAAADI. The V gene end was trimmed by 0 bases and the J gene end by 4 bases; junction bases not matched to a gene: 5. CDR3 nucleotides: TGCGCCAGCAGTGAGTCGGGCAGCGGGGGGCCAGATACGCAGTATTTT. Residues: CASSESGSGGPDTQYF.

The sample holds one count of this clone. This chain connects TRBV11-2 to TRBJ2-3, with 7 bases aligning to TRBD2. The CDR3 covers 14 residues. V shed 2 bases, J shed 3 bases, and the junction held 2 bases outside the gene matches. Germline values: CDR1 SGHAT, CDR2 FQNNGV. Written as DNA, the CDR3 is TGTGCCAGCAGCTTATTCGGGGGGACAGATACGCAGTATTTT. This gives the protein CASSLFGGTDTQYF.

The rearrangement joins TRBV29-1 to TRBJ1-2; tentative D call: TRBD1 (5 bases). Trimming took 5 bases from V and 6 from J, leaving 10 bases between them. This CDR3 comprises 11 residues. The V gene's germline CDR1 is SQVTM and CDR2 ANQGSEA. In DNA form, the CDR3 reads TGCAGCGTTCAAGGGGAGGATGGCTACACCTTC. Translation gives CSVQGEDGYTF.

In its sample, this clone was seen a few times. The V call is TRBV5-1, the J call TRBJ2-2, with D unclear. The CDR3 is made up of 14 amino acids. V lost 2 bases and J 6 bases, leaving 11 bases between the germline ends. From germline, CDR1 is SGHRS and CDR2 YFSETQ. In nucleotides, the CDR3 is TGCGCCAGCAGCTTAAGAGTGGCGGCCGGGGAGCTGTTTTTT. This codes for CASSLRVAAGELFF. Full variable domain (outside the CDR3, taken from reference TRBV5-1 and TRBJ2-2): KAGVTQTPRYLIKTRGQQVTLSCSPISGHRSVSWYQQTPGQGLQFLFEYFSETQRNKGNFPGRFSGRQFSNSRSEMNVSTLELGDSALYLCASSLRVAAGELFFGEGSRLTVL.

This clone has more than one count but fewer than ten. The CDR3 DNA is TGTGCCAGCAGCTTAGCGCCAAGTTTCGGGGAGACCCAGTACTTC. It translates to CASSLAPSFGETQYF. The chain is built from TRBV7-9 and TRBJ2-5; D uncertain. This CDR3 has 15 amino acids. Trimming stripped 0 bases from V and 5 bases from J, with 13 bases between. The germline V gene encodes CDR1 SEHNR and CDR2 FQNEAQ (reference sequence). The full variable domain, with the rest looked up from reference TRBV7-9 and TRBJ2-5, is DTGVSQNPRHKITKRGQNVTFRCDPISEHNRLYWYRQTLGQGPEFLTYFQNEAQLEKSRLLSDRFSAERPKGSFSTLEIQRTEQGDSAMYLCASSLAPSFGETQYFGPGTRLLVL.

This chain connects TRBV18 to TRBJ1-1, with TRBD1 matching over 8 bases. CDR3 length: 15 amino acids. The germline V gene has CDR1 KGHSH and CDR2 LQKENI. V gave up 3 bases and J gave up 1 base; unmatched junction bases: 4. CDR3 sequence (DNA): TGTGCCAGCTCACCCGGGACAGGAGGGAACACTGAAGCTTTCTTT. It yields the protein CASSPGTGGNTEAFF.

This clone has a handful of counts. The chain is built from TRBV29-1 and TRBJ2-1; D gene uncertain. Germline V lookup: CDR1 SQVTM, CDR2 ANQGSEA. Trimming stripped 7 bases from V and 7 bases from J, with 11 bases between. CDR3 length: 11 residues. The CDR3 here is CSGRVANEQFF. The CDR3 DNA follows: TGCAGCGGGAGAGTAGCAAATGAGCAGTTCTTC.

This clone showed up just a few times. The gene calls are TRBV2 and TRBJ2-3; D is perhaps TRBD1 (5 bases). This CDR3 comprises 14 residues. The V end lost 11 bases, the J end lost 4 bases, and 19 bases lay between the germline ends. The germline V gene has CDR1 SNHLY and CDR2 FYNNEI. CDR3 bases: TGTGCCTCCGAGACAGCTGAAGTTTCAGATACGCAGTATTTT. The encoded protein is CASETAEVSDTQYF.

The V and J genes are TRBV9 and TRBJ2-2; 7 nucleotides line up with TRBD2. Trimming cost V 0 bases and J 5 bases; bases outside gene matches: 10. This CDR3 is 17 amino acids long. The germline CDR1 and CDR2 sequences are SGDLS and YYNGEE. The CDR3 reads CASSVGEGGRRTGELFF. CDR3 DNA: TGTGCCAGCAGCGTAGGGGAGGGCGGGAGACGTACCGGGGAGCTGTTTTTT.

The chain links TRBV28 to TRBJ1-1, with D unresolved. Germline CDR1 and CDR2: MDHEN and SYDVKM. The CDR3 loop spans 17 amino acids. Trimming took off 6 bases at V and 4 bases at J, with 24 bases between the two ends. CDR3 sequence reads: CASSPYSGPLRGTEAFF. The DNA of the CDR3 is TGTGCCAGCAGCCCTTACTCGGGCCCCTTACGGGGCACTGAAGCTTTCTTT. Full variable domain (remainder filled in from reference TRBV28 and TRBJ1-1): DVKVTQSSRYLVKRTGEKVFLECVQDMDHENMFWYRQDPGLGLRLIYFSYDVKMKEKGDIPEGYSVSREKKERFSLILESASTNQTSMYLCASSPYSGPLRGTEAFFGQGTRLTVV.

The V gene is TRBV5-5, the J gene TRBJ2-2, with a weak D call TRBD2 (6 bases). Per the germline V gene, CDR1 is SGHKS and CDR2 is YYEKEE (reference sequence). The CDR3 runs to 17 residues. The V and J ends lost 6 bases and 0 bases respectively, with 18 bases between them. The CDR3 is CASTNTGSPANTGELFF. CDR3 coding DNA: TGTGCCAGCACCAATACCGGGAGCCCAGCGAACACCGGGGAGCTGTTTTTT.

Concerning this clone: The same CDR3 also results from other DNA sequences found in this sample. The V gene is TRBV10-3, the J gene TRBJ2-3, with D perhaps TRBD1 (6 bases). The V gene lost 9 bases and the J gene lost 3 bases, with 16 bases spanning the gap. Germline V lookup: CDR1 ENHRY, CDR2 SYGVKD. The CDR3 totals 14 residues. CDR3 sequence (DNA): TGTGCCATTAGGCCGGGACAACATACAGATACGCAGTATTTT. This translates into CAIRPGQHTDTQYF.

The J gene is TRBJ2-1, the V gene TRBV2, with TRBD2 matching 9 bases. Germline V gives CDR1 SNHLY, CDR2 FYNNEI. The V and J ends lost 6 bases and 0 bases, in that order; junction bases with no gene match: 3. The CDR3 loop spans 15 amino acids. The CDR3 sequence is CASRAGGGSYNEQFF. The CDR3 region has the DNA TGTGCCAGCAGGGCGGGAGGGGGCTCCTACAATGAGCAGTTCTTC.

This chain's CDR3 is CASSFRDRAGNEAFF. The CDR3 coding sequence is TGTGCCAGCAGCTTCCGAGACAGAGCCGGCAATGAAGCTTTCTTT. J is TRBJ1-1 and V is TRBV7-2, with TRBD1 as a possible D gene (5 bases). The germline V gene encodes CDR1 SGHTA and CDR2 FQGNSA. The CDR3 extends over 15 amino acids. The V gene lost 3 bases and the J gene lost 7 bases, with 18 bases spanning the gap.

The rearrangement links TRBV30 to TRBJ1-1; D is uncertain. The CDR3 covers 11 residues. Germline V CDR1 and CDR2: GTSNPN, SVGIG (reference sequence). V was cut by 4 bases and J by 0 bases, with 3 bases left in between. The CDR3 here is CAWTVNTEAFF. CDR3 in DNA: TGTGCCTGGACGGTGAACACTGAAGCTTTCTTT.

The genes are TRBV6-5 and TRBJ1-1; 7 positions match TRBD1. In germline, CDR1 is MNHEY, CDR2 SVGAGI. The CDR3 length is 13 residues. The junction had 4 bases not matched to a gene; V was cut back by 4 bases and J by 5 bases. The CDR3 bases are TGTGCCAGCAGTTCCACGGACAGGACTGAAGCTTTCTTT. The encoded protein is CASSSTDRTEAFF.

The chain joins TRBV13 to TRBJ2-3; 7 bases are shared with TRBD2. Unmatched junction bases numbered 9, after V lost 5 bases and J lost 4 bases. The CDR3 runs 15 residues. Germline-derived CDR1 and CDR2 are PRHDT and FYEKMQ (reference sequence). CDR3 residues: CASSTRGGGADTQYF. DNA of the CDR3: TGTGCCAGCAGCACGAGGGGCGGGGGTGCAGATACGCAGTATTTT.

The chain has TRBV7-9 and TRBJ2-1, with TRBD2 matching 11 bases. Unmatched junction bases numbered 7, after V lost 5 bases and J lost 4 bases. CDR1 SEHNR and CDR2 FQNEAQ come from the germline V gene (reference sequence). The CDR3 runs 16 residues. CDR3 in amino acids: CASSARGLAAYNEQFF. CDR3 in DNA: TGTGCCAGCAGCGCCAGGGGACTAGCGGCTTACAATGAGCAGTTCTTC.